This T cell receptor beta chain was observed in a study of blood T cells in healthy people across ages. The CDR3 extends over 14 amino acids. Germline V gene data show CDR1 as MNHEY and CDR2 as SVGEGT. The V and J ends lost 6 bases and 6 bases, in that order; junction bases with no gene match: 8. Alongside a J-beta primer mix, a sample-barcoded 5' primer served in a second PCR lasting roughly 6 to 12 cycles. TCRdb ran MiXCR on the 5' RACE reads and lists one entry per CDR3 protein. The sample records 850,000 to 1,100,000 distinct CDR3 sequences, more than 30% being singletons. Sample donors were healthy Caucasian individuals that came from Russia, aged roughly 6 to 95. Each donor gave approximately 9.5 milliliters of peripheral blood.

This TCR derives from a man aged 18 to 30 in good health. The sample comprised blood. V and J are TRBV6-2 or TRBV6-3 and TRBJ2-1; 7 bases fit TRBD2. The CDR3 region has the DNA TGTGCCAGCAGCGGCGGGGGTTGGGGCAATGAGCAGTTCTTC. Translated, it gives CASSGGGWGNEQFF.